These 21 T cell receptor beta chains were sequenced from one sample in a study of response to subunit inactivated influenza vaccine. TCRdb fed the RT-PCR reads into MiXCR, producing one record per CDR3 protein. Of about 530,000 distinct CDR3 sequences listed, about an eighth are singletons. Source: PBMCs from blood, taken 45 days after vaccination. The receptors were sampled from a man aged 45 to 65 who received an inactivated influenza vaccine.

This clonotype was counted only a few times. The rearrangement uses TRBV27 and TRBJ2-2; 8 bases agree with TRBD2. The CDR3 is 17 residues long. Germline CDR1 MNHEY, CDR2 SMNVEV (reference sequence). The V gene end was trimmed by 6 bases and the J gene end by 8 bases; junction bases not matched to a gene: 17. CDR3 nucleotide sequence: TGTGCCAGCAGCTCTCTAGCGGGCCAACTGCTAAATGGGGAGCTGTTTTTT. Encoded protein: CASSSLAGQLLNGELFF.

This chain links TRBV20-1 with TRBJ1-5; D is unresolved. V dropped 5 bases and J dropped 3 bases, with 14 bases sitting between them. CDR3 length equals 14 residues. Germline CDR1 is DFQATT and CDR2 is SNEGSKA (reference sequence). CDR3 residues: CSAVPLRDNQPQHF. The CDR3 DNA reads as TGCAGTGCTGTCCCCTTGAGGGACAATCAGCCCCAGCATTTT.

The chain links TRBV12-3 or TRBV12-4 to TRBJ2-1; 12 positions agree with TRBD2. The CDR3 has 17 residues. V was clipped by 6 bases and J by 0 bases; unmatched bases: 6. CDR3 region: CASRGLAGLGSYNEQFF. In nucleotides, the CDR3 is TGTGCCAGCAGAGGACTAGCGGGGTTGGGCTCCTACAATGAGCAGTTCTTC.

This chain links TRBV29-1 with TRBJ1-1; tentatively, D is TRBD1 (6 bases). Germline CDR1 SQVTM, CDR2 ANQGSEA. Trimming stripped 3 bases from V and 3 bases from J, with 11 bases between. This CDR3 has 13 residues. As DNA, the CDR3 is TGCAGCGTTGAGTACAGGGTAGACACTGAAGCTTTCTTT. It yields the protein CSVEYRVDTEAFF.

The chain joins TRBV12-3 or TRBV12-4 to TRBJ2-2; 7 bases are shared with TRBD1. This CDR3 is built from 13 residues. V shed 5 bases, J shed 7 bases, and the junction held 4 bases outside the gene matches. CDR3 loop: CASSQGVGGELFF. In nucleotides, the CDR3 is TGTGCCAGCAGTCAGGGGGTTGGCGGGGAGCTGTTTTTT.

This rearrangement joins TRBV29-1 to TRBJ1-2, with D unclear. The CDR3 sequence is 10 residues long. V lost 6 bases and J 4 bases, leaving 6 bases between the germline ends. Germline lookup yields CDR1 SQVTM and CDR2 ANQGSEA. The CDR3 DNA reads as TGCAGCGTCGCAGCCTATGGCTACACCTTC. This gives the protein CSVAAYGYTF. Drawing the rest from reference TRBV29-1 and TRBJ1-2, the complete variable domain is SAVISQKPSRDICQRGTSLTIQCQVDSQVTMMFWYRQQPGQSLTLIATANQGSEATYESGFVIDKFPISRPNLTFSTLTVSNMSPEDSSIYLCSVAAYGYTFGSGTRLTVV.

This clonotype was found a few times. The rearrangement joins TRBV9 to TRBJ1-2; TRBD1 matches at 8 bases. Germline values: CDR1 SGDLS, CDR2 YYNGEE. V dropped 0 bases and J dropped 4; count of bases not matched to a gene: 5. The CDR3 is 15 residues long. The CDR3 DNA reads TGTGCCAGCAGCGTAGATGACAGGGGAGGCTATGGCTACACCTTC. Amino acid sequence: CASSVDDRGGYGYTF.

The gene calls are TRBV12-3 or TRBV12-4 and TRBJ2-7; TRBD2 matches at 14 bases. V was clipped by 4 bases and J by 2 bases; unmatched bases: 19. The CDR3 consists of 21 residues. This chain's CDR3 is CASSYSFGTSGSYGDPYEQYF. The CDR3 nucleotides are TGTGCCAGCAGTTATAGCTTCGGGACTAGCGGGAGTTATGGAGATCCCTACGAGCAGTACTTC.

A few counts support this clonotype. The chain uses TRBV12-3 or TRBV12-4 and TRBJ2-1; no clear D. V shed 4 bases and J shed 7 bases, with 5 bases lying between them. CDR3 length: 11 amino acids. Here the CDR3 reads CASSWLNEQFF. The CDR3 DNA follows: TGTGCCAGCAGTTGGCTTAATGAGCAGTTCTTC.

The chain combines TRBV5-1 with TRBJ2-5; TRBD1 is a possible D gene (5 bases). The length of the CDR3 is 15 residues. Germline V gives CDR1 SGHRS, CDR2 YFSETQ. With 0 bases removed from V and 2 bases from J, the gap between germline ends came to 11 bases. CDR3 sequence (DNA): TGCGCCAGCAGCTTGGGGTCAGGACAACAAGAGACCCAGTACTTC. Its protein product is CASSLGSGQQETQYF.

This clonotype was picked up a small number of times. The chain combines TRBV7-6 with TRBJ2-1; D not resolved. The CDR3 length is 13 residues. CDR1 and CDR2 from the germline V gene are SGHVS and FNYEAQ. Trimming took off 3 bases at V and 6 bases at J, with 9 bases between the two ends. The CDR3 sequence is CASSFPGTNEQFF. Here the CDR3 DNA reads TGTGCCAGCAGCTTTCCAGGTACCAATGAGCAGTTCTTC.

The chain couples TRBV9 to TRBJ2-3; D ambiguous. Trimming shortened V by 2 bases and J by 3 bases, and 13 bases separated the two germline ends. CDR1 and CDR2 (germline): SGDLS, YYNGEE. CDR3 length: 15 amino acids. The CDR3 protein is CASSVADGSTDTQYF. The DNA of the CDR3 is TGTGCCAGCAGCGTCGCGGACGGTAGTACAGATACGCAGTATTTT. Combining the CDR3 with reference TRBV9 and TRBJ2-3 gives the whole variable domain DSGVTQTPKHLITATGQRVTLRCSPRSGDLSVYWYQQSLDQGLQFLIQYYNGEERAKGNILERFSAQQFPDLHSELNLSSLELGDSALYFCASSVADGSTDTQYFGPGTRLTVL.

This clonotype was seen a handful of times. This may be a read error, as it is one base from a much larger clone. V and J are TRBV25-1 and TRBJ2-2; D call uncertain. The CDR3 contains 12 residues. Germline V CDR1 and CDR2: MGHDK, SYGVNS. V lost 6 bases to trimming and J lost 4 bases, with 6 bases between them. The CDR3 region has the DNA TGTGCCAGCAGGTTATCCACCGGGGAGCTGTTTTTT. This encodes CASRLSTGELFF. The full variable domain, rest sourced from reference TRBV25-1 and TRBJ2-2, is EADIYQTPRYLVIGTGKKITLECSQTMGHDKMYWYQQDPGMELHLIHYSYGVNSTEKGDLSSESTVSRIRTEHFPLTLESARPSHTSQYLCASRLSTGELFFGEGSRLTVL.

This clonotype was seen at least ten times. The chain is built from TRBV12-3 or TRBV12-4 and TRBJ2-7; 9 nucleotides match TRBD1. V was clipped by 6 bases and J by 5 bases; unmatched bases: 5. This CDR3 is built from 13 residues. For the CDR3, the DNA is TGTGCCAGCAGCTACAGGGGGCGGCACGAGCAGTACTTC. It codes for CASSYRGRHEQYF.

This clonotype occurred a few times. The chain's CDR3 is CASSMVPGGYTF. CDR3 DNA: TGTGCCAGCAGCATGGTCCCGGGCGGCTACACCTTC. The V gene is TRBV7-9, the J gene TRBJ1-2; D remains ambiguous. The CDR3 length is 12 residues. The V gene's germline CDR1 is SEHNR and CDR2 FQNEAQ (reference sequence). Trimming removed 5 bases from V and 8 bases from J, with 12 bases in between.

This chain uses TRBV7-9 with TRBJ2-5, with a tentative D call TRBD1 (5 bases). The CDR3 contains 15 residues. V was shortened by 6 bases and J by 1 base, with 15 bases between the two germline ends. Germline CDR1 is SEHNR and CDR2 is FQNEAQ (reference sequence). This chain's CDR3 is CASRSRGQGQETQYF. The CDR3 DNA sequence: TGTGCCAGCAGATCAAGAGGCCAGGGCCAAGAGACCCAGTACTTC.

This clonotype was recorded at least ten times. The CDR3 nucleotides are TGTGCCAGCAGGACTAGCGGGAGTTCTGGTGAGCAGTTCTTC. Protein: CASRTSGSSGEQFF. This rearrangement joins TRBV14 to TRBJ2-1; TRBD2 agrees at 12 bases. Germline assignment: CDR1 SGHDN and CDR2 FVKESK. V gave up 6 bases and J gave up 9 bases; unmatched junction bases: 6. The CDR3 loop spans 14 amino acids.

This chain connects TRBV5-5 to TRBJ1-1, with 8 bases identical to TRBD1. This CDR3 spans 13 amino acids. Germline assignment: CDR1 SGHKS and CDR2 YYEKEE (reference sequence). The junction had 4 bases not matched to a gene; V was cut back by 9 bases and J by 0 bases. The CDR3 nucleotides read TGTGCCATGCGCAGGGGGCTGAACACTGAAGCTTTCTTT. This translates into CAMRRGLNTEAFF.

Only a few counts were recorded for this clonotype. CDR3 coding DNA: TGCAGCGTTTGGGACAGGGGGCCCCTCCTATACAATGAGCAGTTCTTC. Translated, it gives CSVWDRGPLLYNEQFF. The chain is built from TRBV29-1 and TRBJ2-1, with 12 bases aligning to TRBD1. From germline, CDR1 is SQVTM and CDR2 ANQGSEA. Trimming took 5 bases from V and 4 from J; bases not matched to a gene: 9. CDR3 length equals 16 residues.

This clonotype was detected many times. The rearrangement links TRBV28 to TRBJ2-7; D is possibly TRBD1 (5 bases). The germline V and J ends were trimmed by 4 bases and 5 bases, with 6 bases remaining between them. Germline loops: CDR1 MDHEN, CDR2 SYDVKM. This CDR3 has 11 amino acids. DNA of the CDR3: TGTGCCAGCAGTTGGGGCGACGAGCAGTACTTC. This translates into CASSWGDEQYF.

In this sample, this clonotype turned up many times. This chain links TRBV24-1 with TRBJ2-5, with 7 positions matching TRBD2. V gave up 6 bases and J gave up 1 base; unmatched junction bases: 4. CDR1 is KGHDR, CDR2 SFDVKD, per germline. The CDR3 totals 14 residues. Written as DNA, the CDR3 is TGTGCCACCAGTCTGGGGGGGACCCAAGAGACCCAGTACTTC. It encodes CATSLGGTQETQYF.